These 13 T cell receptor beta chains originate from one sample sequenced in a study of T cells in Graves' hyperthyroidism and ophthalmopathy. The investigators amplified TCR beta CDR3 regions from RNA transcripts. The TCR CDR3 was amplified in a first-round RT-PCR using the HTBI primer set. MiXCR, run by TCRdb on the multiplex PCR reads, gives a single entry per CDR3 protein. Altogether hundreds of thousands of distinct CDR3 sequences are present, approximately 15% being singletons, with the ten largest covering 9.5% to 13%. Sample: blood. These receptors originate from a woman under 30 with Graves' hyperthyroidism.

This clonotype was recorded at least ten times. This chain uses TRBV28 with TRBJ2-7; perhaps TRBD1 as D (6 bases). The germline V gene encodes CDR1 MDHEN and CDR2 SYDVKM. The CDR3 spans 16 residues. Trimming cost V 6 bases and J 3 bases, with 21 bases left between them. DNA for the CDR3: TGTGCCAGCAGCGCTCTTGGATTGGGACAAAACTACGAGCAGTACTTC. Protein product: CASSALGLGQNYEQYF.

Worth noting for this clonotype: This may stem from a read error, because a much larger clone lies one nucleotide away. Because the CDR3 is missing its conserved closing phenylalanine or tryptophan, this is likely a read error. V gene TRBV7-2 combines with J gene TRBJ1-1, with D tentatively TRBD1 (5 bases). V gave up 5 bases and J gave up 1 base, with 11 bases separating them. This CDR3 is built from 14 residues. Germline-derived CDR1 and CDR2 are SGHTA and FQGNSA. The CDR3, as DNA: TGTGCCAGCAGCGCAGCGGGGGGGAACACTGAAGCTTTCTCT. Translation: CASSAAGGNTEAFS.

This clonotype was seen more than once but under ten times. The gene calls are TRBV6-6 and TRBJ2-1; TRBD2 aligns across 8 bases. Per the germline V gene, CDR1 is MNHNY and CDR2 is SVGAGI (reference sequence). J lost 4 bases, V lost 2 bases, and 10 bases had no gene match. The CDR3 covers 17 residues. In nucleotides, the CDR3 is TGTGCCAGCAGTTACGAGCGGGGCGGGGGGTTGTACAATGAGCAGTTCTTC. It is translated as CASSYERGGGLYNEQFF.

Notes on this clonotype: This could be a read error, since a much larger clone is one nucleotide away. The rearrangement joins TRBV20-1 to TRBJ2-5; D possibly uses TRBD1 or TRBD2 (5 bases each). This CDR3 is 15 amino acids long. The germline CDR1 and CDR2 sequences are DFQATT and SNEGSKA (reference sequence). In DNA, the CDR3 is TGCAGTGCTAGAGATGGGGCAGGGACCCAAGAGACCCGGTACTTC. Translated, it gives CSARDGAGTQETRYF.

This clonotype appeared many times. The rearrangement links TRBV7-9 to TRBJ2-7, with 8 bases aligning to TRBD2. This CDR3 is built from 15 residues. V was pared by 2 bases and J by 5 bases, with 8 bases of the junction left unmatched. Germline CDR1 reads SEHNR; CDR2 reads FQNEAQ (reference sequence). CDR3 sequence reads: CASSLRAGGVHEQYF. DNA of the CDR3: TGTGCCAGCAGCTTAAGGGCGGGAGGAGTCCACGAGCAGTACTTC. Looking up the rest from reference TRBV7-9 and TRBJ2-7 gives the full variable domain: DTGVSQNPRHKITKRGQNVTFRCDPISEHNRLYWYRQTLGQGPEFLTYFQNEAQLEKSRLLSDRFSAERPKGSFSTLEIQRTEQGDSAMYLCASSLRAGGVHEQYFGPGTRLTVT.

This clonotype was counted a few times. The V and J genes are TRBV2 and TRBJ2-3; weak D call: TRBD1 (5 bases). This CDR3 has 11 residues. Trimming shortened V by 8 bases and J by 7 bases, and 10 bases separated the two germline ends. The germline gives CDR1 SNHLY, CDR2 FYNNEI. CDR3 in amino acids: CASDQGYTQYF. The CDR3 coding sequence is TGTGCCAGCGATCAGGGTTATACGCAGTATTTT.

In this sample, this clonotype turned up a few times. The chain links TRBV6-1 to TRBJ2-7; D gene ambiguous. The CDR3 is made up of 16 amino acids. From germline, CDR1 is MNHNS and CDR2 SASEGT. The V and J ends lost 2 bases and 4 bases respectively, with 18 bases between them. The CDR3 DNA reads TGTGCCAGCAGTGAACACTATCCAGAGGCACTTTACGAGCAGTACTTC. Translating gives CASSEHYPEALYEQYF.

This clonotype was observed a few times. In DNA form, the CDR3 reads TGCAGTGCTAGAGAACTAGCGGGAGTAATCTCCTACGAGCAGTACTTC. Its translation: CSARELAGVISYEQYF. The chain uses TRBV20-1 and TRBJ2-7; 11 bases agree with TRBD2. The CDR3 extends over 16 amino acids. Germline V gene data show CDR1 as DFQATT and CDR2 as SNEGSKA (reference sequence). The junction had 4 bases not matched to a gene; V was cut back by 0 bases and J by 0 bases.

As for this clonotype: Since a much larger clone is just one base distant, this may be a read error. The chain's CDR3 is CASSADRTSTDTRYF. In DNA form, the CDR3 reads TGTGCCAGCAGTGCCGACAGGACTAGCACAGATACGCGGTATTTT. The rearrangement uses TRBV12-3 or TRBV12-4 and TRBJ2-3, with 8 bases aligning to TRBD2. The CDR3 extends over 15 amino acids.

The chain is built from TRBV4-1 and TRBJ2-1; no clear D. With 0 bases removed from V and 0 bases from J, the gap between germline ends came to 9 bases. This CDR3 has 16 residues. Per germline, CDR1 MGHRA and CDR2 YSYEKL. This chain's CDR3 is CASSQDEGSSYNEQFF. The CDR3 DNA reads TGCGCCAGCAGCCAAGATGAAGGGTCCTCCTACAATGAGCAGTTCTTC.

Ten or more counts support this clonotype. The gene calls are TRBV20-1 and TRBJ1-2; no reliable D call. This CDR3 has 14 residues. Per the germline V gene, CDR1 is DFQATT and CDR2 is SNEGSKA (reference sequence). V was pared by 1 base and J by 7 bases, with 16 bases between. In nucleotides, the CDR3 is TGCAGTGCTAGAGCCCAACTAGCGGTCGGTGGCTACACCTTC. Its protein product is CSARAQLAVGGYTF.

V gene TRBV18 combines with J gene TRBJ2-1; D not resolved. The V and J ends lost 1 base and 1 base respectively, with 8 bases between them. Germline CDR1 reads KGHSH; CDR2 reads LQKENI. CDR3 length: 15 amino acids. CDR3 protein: CASSPRLGSYNEQFF. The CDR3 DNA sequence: TGTGCCAGCTCACCACGATTGGGGTCCTACAATGAGCAGTTCTTC.

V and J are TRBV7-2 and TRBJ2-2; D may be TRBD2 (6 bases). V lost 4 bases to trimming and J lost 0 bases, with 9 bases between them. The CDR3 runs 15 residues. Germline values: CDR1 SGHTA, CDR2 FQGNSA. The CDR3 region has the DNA TGTGCCAGCAGCTGGGGGGAAACGAACACCGGGGAGCTGTTTTTT. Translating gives CASSWGETNTGELFF.